Each of the 22 T cell receptor beta chains below was sequenced from the same sample in a study of CD8 T cells in ankylosing spondylitis. General study findings and limits: It appeared that ankylosing spondylitis blood was characterized by a TCR beta motif of several highly homologous variants.

TCRdb analysed the 5' RACE reads with MiXCR anew, one entry per CDR3 protein. The sample records fewer than 750,000 distinct CDR3 sequences, around 19% being singletons. These TCRs are of unknown antigen specificity. Material for sequencing was blood, either unsorted or a sorted T cell fraction (not recorded which). Receptors originate from a male donor with ankylosing spondylitis.

In this sample, this clonotype turned up a few times. This chain uses TRBV6-1 with TRBJ2-2, with TRBD2 identical over 9 bases. CDR3 length equals 14 residues. Germline CDR1 reads MNHNS; CDR2 reads SASEGT. V shed 10 bases and J 1 base; nucleotides not matched to a gene: 4. The CDR3 nucleotides are TGTGCCACCCAGACTAGCGGGAACACCGGGGAGCTGTTTTTT. Translation: CATQTSGNTGELFF.

This clonotype has a handful of counts. The chain combines TRBV4-1 with TRBJ2-1, with D tentatively TRBD1 (5 bases). CDR1 is MGHRA, CDR2 YSYEKL, per germline. V lost 3 bases, J lost 8 bases, and 14 bases lay in between. This CDR3 is 14 amino acids long. The CDR3 nucleotides read TGCGCCAGCAGCCAGGGGCGTCCGAGCGATGAGCAGTTCTTC. Its protein is CASSQGRPSDEQFF.

This clonotype was picked up many times. The CDR3 here is CAINQQGVQETQYF. As DNA, the CDR3 is TGTGCCATCAATCAACAGGGGGTCCAAGAGACCCAGTACTTC. The V gene is TRBV10-3, the J gene TRBJ2-5; 8 bases are shared with TRBD1. Looked up from germline, CDR1 is ENHRY and CDR2 is SYGVKD. With V trimmed by 7 bases and J by 1 base, 5 bases remained unmatched. The CDR3 length is 14 residues.

The rearrangement joins TRBV4-1 to TRBJ2-4, with D maybe TRBD1 (6 bases). Trimming cost V 3 bases and J 8 bases, with 20 bases left between them. This CDR3 has 16 amino acids. Germline values: CDR1 MGHRA, CDR2 YSYEKL. In nucleotides, the CDR3 is TGCGCCAGCAGCCACCTAGGGGGTGGGTCCGGGGACATTCAGTACTTC. Protein sequence: CASSHLGGGSGDIQYF.

This clonotype was found a few times. The chain has TRBV9 and TRBJ1-1, with D perhaps TRBD1 (5 bases). Germline assignment: CDR1 SGDLS and CDR2 YYNGEE. The CDR3 totals 15 residues. V lost 4 bases and J 2 bases, leaving 15 bases between the germline ends. The CDR3 DNA follows: TGTGCCAGCAGCTCCCAAGGAGGGGCCAACACTGAAGCTTTCTTT. Amino acids: CASSSQGGANTEAFF. Combining the CDR3 with reference TRBV9 and TRBJ1-1 gives the whole variable domain DSGVTQTPKHLITATGQRVTLRCSPRSGDLSVYWYQQSLDQGLQFLIQYYNGEERAKGNILERFSAQQFPDLHSELNLSSLELGDSALYFCASSSQGGANTEAFFGQGTRLTVV.

The gene calls are TRBV19 and TRBJ2-1, with 8 bases fitting TRBD2. The CDR3 totals 17 residues. Germline V gene data show CDR1 as LNHDA and CDR2 as SQIVND (reference sequence). After removal of 5 bases from V and 0 bases from J, the junction contained 9 bases not matched to a gene. CDR3 sequence (DNA): TGTGCCAGTAGTCTCCCGGGGGGGGCGAGCTCCTACAATGAGCAGTTCTTC. This encodes CASSLPGGASSYNEQFF.

The genes are TRBV20-1 and TRBJ2-7, with TRBD2 identical over 9 bases. The V segment lost 3 bases and the J segment 2 bases; nucleotides outside the gene matches: 5. CDR3 length: 14 amino acids. Germline assignment: CDR1 DFQATT and CDR2 SNEGSKA (reference sequence). The CDR3 coding sequence is TGCAGTGCTAGTCCCCTAGCGGGAACCTACGAGCAGTACTTC. As protein: CSASPLAGTYEQYF.

This clonotype was observed a single time. The CDR3 spells CASSAQRGPDTQYF. CDR3 nucleotides: TGTGCCAGCAGTGCGCAAAGGGGCCCAGATACGCAGTATTTT. The V call is TRBV6-1, the J call TRBJ2-3, with TRBD1 as a possible D gene (5 bases). V dropped 4 bases and J dropped 4 bases, with 12 bases sitting between them. Germline-derived CDR1 and CDR2 are MNHNS and SASEGT. This CDR3 contains 14 residues.

The chain carries TRBV9 and TRBJ1-1; D might be TRBD1 (6 bases). CDR3 size: 15 residues. V was trimmed by 0 bases and J by 4 bases, leaving 13 bases between them. From germline, CDR1 is SGDLS and CDR2 YYNGEE. The CDR3 DNA follows: TGTGCCAGCAGCGTAGCGGGAGGGGGTTCCACTGAAGCTTTCTTT. As protein: CASSVAGGGSTEAFF.

This clonotype was counted only a few times. This sequence joins TRBV7-9 and TRBJ2-2; weak D call: TRBD2 (5 bases). Looked up from germline, CDR1 is SEHNR and CDR2 is FQNEAQ (reference sequence). Deletions cut 6 bases from V and 8 bases from J, with 16 bases between. The CDR3 totals 14 residues. CDR3 protein: CASRPAGATGELFF. In DNA, the CDR3 is TGTGCCAGCAGACCCGCGGGCGCGACGGGGGAGCTGTTTTTT.

This clonotype was detected many times. The chain uses TRBV5-1 and TRBJ2-7; TRBD1 matches 9 bases. The length of the CDR3 is 16 residues. Germline V lookup: CDR1 SGHRS, CDR2 YFSETQ. J lost 3 bases, V lost 4 bases, and 11 bases had no gene match. CDR3 sequence: CASSGAGQGISYEQYF. DNA of the CDR3: TGCGCCAGCAGCGGGGCTGGACAGGGGATTAGCTACGAGCAGTACTTC.

This clonotype has a handful of counts. The chain couples TRBV12-3 or TRBV12-4 to TRBJ2-5; possible D gene TRBD1, 5 bases. V shed 3 bases and J shed 1 base, with 9 bases lying between them. The CDR3 has 14 amino acids. The CDR3 nucleotides are TGTGCCAGCAGTTTGTCAGGGTCCCAAGAGACCCAGTACTTC. This translates into CASSLSGSQETQYF.

The gene calls are TRBV27 and TRBJ2-1, with 9 positions matching TRBD2. This CDR3 is 19 amino acids long. Trimming removed 1 base from V and 0 bases from J; junction bases left unmatched: 10. CDR1 is MNHEY and CDR2 is SMNVEV in the germline V gene (reference sequence). CDR3 residues: CASSLYLVAGASSYNEQFF. The CDR3 region has the DNA TGTGCCAGCAGTTTATACCTCGTAGCGGGGGCCAGCTCCTACAATGAGCAGTTCTTC.

The chain combines TRBV7-9 with TRBJ1-5, with TRBD1 as a possible D gene (5 bases). CDR1 and CDR2 from the germline V gene are SEHNR and FQNEAQ (reference sequence). The ends were cut back, 4 bases at V and 9 bases at J, with 19 bases in the middle. The CDR3 runs 15 residues. Here the CDR3 reads CASSSGDSLNWPQHF. The CDR3, as DNA: TGTGCCAGCAGCTCCGGTGACAGTCTGAATTGGCCCCAGCATTTT.

For this clonotype: Relative to the germline gene, one junction end is altered; a read error may explain this. This chain connects TRBV20-1 to TRBJ2-1; no clear D gene. This CDR3 has 11 residues. The germline V gene has CDR1 DFQATT and CDR2 SNEGSKA (reference sequence). This chain's CDR3 is CSASWLNGQFF. The CDR3 DNA reads as TGCAGTGCTAGCTGGCTGAATGGGCAGTTCTTC.

V gene TRBV5-1 combines with J gene TRBJ2-1, with 11 nucleotides matching TRBD2. This CDR3 contains 16 residues. Germline V gives CDR1 SGHRS, CDR2 YFSETQ. The J segment lost 4 bases and the V segment lost 3 bases, leaving 6 bases of the junction unmatched. The CDR3 reads CASSWKTSGVYNEQFF. The CDR3 DNA reads TGCGCCAGCAGCTGGAAGACTAGCGGGGTTTACAATGAGCAGTTCTTC.

The chain links TRBV5-5 to TRBJ1-1; D gene unclear. Per germline, CDR1 SGHKS and CDR2 YYEKEE (reference sequence). This CDR3 has 13 residues. Trimming pared 0 bases from V and 4 bases from J, leaving 7 bases between. The CDR3 nucleotides read TGTGCCAGCAGCTTGGGGTGGGCCACTGAAGCTTTCTTT. This translates into CASSLGWATEAFF.

In this sample, this clonotype turned up a few times. V usage is TRBV20-1 and J usage is TRBJ2-5; D might be TRBD2 (5 bases). The germline V gene has CDR1 DFQATT and CDR2 SNEGSKA (reference sequence). This CDR3 is 12 amino acids long. V lost 5 bases and J lost 2, with 9 bases in between. The CDR3, as DNA: TGCAGTGCTGTCACTAGACAAGAGACCCAGTACTTC. As protein: CSAVTRQETQYF.

This clonotype has only a few counts. The chain carries TRBV12-3 or TRBV12-4 and TRBJ2-2; the D gene could be TRBD1 or TRBD2 (5 bases each). Trimming pared 4 bases from V and 6 bases from J, leaving 12 bases between. The CDR3 consists of 14 residues. CDR3 DNA: TGTGCCAGCAGTTCCGGGACCCCGGCCGGGGAGCTGTTTTTT. Translating it yields CASSSGTPAGELFF.

This clonotype was seen only a few times. The chain combines TRBV28 with TRBJ2-3, with D maybe TRBD2 (6 bases). The CDR3 length is 13 residues. V lost 7 bases to trimming and J lost 7 bases, with 15 bases between them. Germline CDR1 reads MDHEN; CDR2 reads SYDVKM. Written as DNA, the CDR3 is TGTGCCAGCATGGGCGGGGCCCGGAATACGCAGTATTTT. Translation: CASMGGARNTQYF.

The sample holds many counts of this clonotype. This chain uses TRBV28 with TRBJ2-7, with D unclear. This CDR3 has 12 residues. CDR1 is MDHEN, CDR2 SYDVKM, per germline. V was cut by 2 bases and J by 8 bases, with 10 bases left in between. CDR3 DNA sequence: TGTGCCAGCAGTTTACTTTGGTTCAAGCAGTACTTC. Amino acids: CASSLLWFKQYF.

CDR3 amino acids: CASSPYDAYNEQFF. In DNA form, the CDR3 reads TGCGCCAGCAGCCCATATGACGCCTACAATGAGCAGTTCTTC. The chain recombines TRBV5-1 with TRBJ2-1; no clear D. The V end lost 4 bases, the J end lost 2 bases, and 10 bases lay between the germline ends. The CDR3 covers 14 residues. CDR1 SGHRS and CDR2 YFSETQ come from the germline V gene.